The 21 T cell receptor beta chains below all came from one sample that was sequenced in a study of T cell changes during pregnancy in multiple sclerosis (dated by TCRdb to between 2019 and 2020). Library preparation used the immunoSEQ multiplex PCR assay. What TCRdb holds here is the immuneACCESS table cut down to in-frame rearrangements. Part of the clones is not present; checked against another copy, under half of the missing clones reflect an unresolved V gene, and the others are unexplained. This sample comprises 45,000 to 50,000 clones, 80% to 95% of them detected only once. 9% of the sample rests with the top ten. The sample consisted of CD8+ T cells from peripheral blood mononuclear cells, taken after pregnancy. These receptors all come from a female donor with multiple sclerosis, enrolled in a pregnancy study.

The V call is TRBV6-1, the J call TRBJ2-7, with D perhaps TRBD2 (5 bases). Deletions cut 2 bases from V and 0 bases from J, with 11 bases between. The CDR3 length is 15 residues. The V gene's germline CDR1 is MNHNS and CDR2 SASEGT. The CDR3 region is CASSEIAGLSYEQYF. In nucleotides, the CDR3 is TGTGCCAGCAGTGAAATAGCCGGACTCTCCTACGAGCAGTACTTC.

This chain uses TRBV7-9 with TRBJ1-5; weak D call: TRBD1 (5 bases). The CDR3 totals 15 residues. Between the trimmed V and J ends, which lost 0 bases and 2 bases, there was a span of 8 bases. Germline lookup yields CDR1 SEHNR and CDR2 FQNEAQ (reference sequence). Here the CDR3 reads CASSLAPGGNQPQHF. The CDR3 nucleotides are TGTGCCAGCAGCTTAGCTCCGGGGGGCAATCAGCCCCAGCATTTT.

This CDR3 is CASSDQGHYGYTF. Here the CDR3 DNA reads TGTGCCAGCAGTGATCAGGGTCACTATGGCTACACCTTC. This sequence joins TRBV6-1 and TRBJ1-2, with D perhaps matching TRBD1 (5 bases). V lost 3 bases and J lost 3, with 8 bases in between. This CDR3 contains 13 residues. Germline CDR1 reads MNHNS; CDR2 reads SASEGT.

This chain uses TRBV6-5 with TRBJ1-2; D unclear. This CDR3 is built from 16 residues. Looked up from germline, CDR1 is MNHEY and CDR2 is SVGAGI. Trimming cost V 2 bases and J 1 base, with 14 bases left between them. The CDR3 reads CASSYRVVGVNYGYTF. The CDR3 coding sequence is TGTGCCAGCAGTTACCGCGTTGTGGGAGTTAACTATGGCTACACCTTC.

This chain uses TRBV27 with TRBJ2-7; 7 bases map to TRBD1. Germline CDR1 and CDR2: MNHEY and SMNVEV (reference sequence). After removal of 5 bases from V and 3 bases from J, the junction contained 19 bases not matched to a gene. The CDR3 is 18 residues long. CDR3 in amino acids: CASSKGGRSLGMYYEQYF. The CDR3 DNA reads as TGTGCCAGCAGTAAAGGGGGCAGGTCCTTGGGGATGTACTACGAGCAGTACTTC.

This clone was detected once. V and J are TRBV2 and TRBJ2-1, with TRBD1 matching over 9 bases. Losses at the gene ends were 4 bases for V and 4 bases for J; bases not matched to a gene: 26. This CDR3 comprises 22 residues. Germline CDR1 and CDR2: SNHLY and FYNNEI. CDR3 nucleotides: TGTGCCAGCAGTGGACCTATAGGGACAGGGCTGGGATTGCCCGATAGGTACAATGAGCAGTTCTTC. Amino acid sequence: CASSGPIGTGLGLPDRYNEQFF. The full variable domain, in which reference TRBV2 and TRBJ2-1 provide the parts outside the CDR3, is EPEVTQTPSHQVTQMGQEVILRCVPISNHLYFYWYRQILGQKVEFLVSFYNNEISEKSEIFDDQFSVERPDGSNFTLKIRSTKLEDSAMYFCASSGPIGTGLGLPDRYNEQFFGPGTRLTVL.

The chain uses TRBV28 and TRBJ1-5, with 8 nucleotides matching TRBD1. After removal of 6 bases from V and 7 bases from J, the junction contained 11 bases not matched to a gene. The CDR3 is 15 residues long. Germline V gene sequence: CDR1 MDHEN, CDR2 SYDVKM. CDR3 DNA: TGTGCCAGCAGGCCTACGACAGGGGCCGAGCAGCCCCAGCATTTT. This codes for CASRPTTGAEQPQHF.

The chain uses TRBV12-5 and TRBJ2-7; 7 bases fit TRBD1. This CDR3 has 14 amino acids. Germline CDR1 LGHNT, CDR2 FRNRAP. After removal of 5 bases from V and 1 base from J, the junction contained 5 bases not matched to a gene. This CDR3 is CASGTGVGSYEQYF. Here the CDR3 DNA reads TGTGCTAGTGGTACAGGGGTGGGGTCCTACGAGCAGTACTTC.

The V call is TRBV27, the J call TRBJ2-7; no definite D call. V lost 8 bases, J lost 2 bases, and 13 bases lay in between. CDR3 length: 13 amino acids. The V gene's germline CDR1 is MNHEY and CDR2 SMNVEV (reference sequence). The CDR3: CASGPGLTYEQYF. CDR3 nucleotides: TGTGCCAGCGGGCCAGGTCTCACCTACGAGCAGTACTTC.

This chain connects TRBV27 to TRBJ2-1; D remains ambiguous. Looked up from germline, CDR1 is MNHEY and CDR2 is SMNVEV (reference sequence). This CDR3 comprises 13 residues. Trimming removed 0 bases at V and 5 bases at J, with 5 bases between. The CDR3 region is CASSLSQDNEQFF. In DNA, the CDR3 is TGTGCCAGCAGTTTATCGCAGGACAATGAGCAGTTCTTC.

The V and J genes are TRBV13 and TRBJ2-7; D is uncertain. The CDR3 is 15 residues long. Trimming cost V 0 bases and J 2 bases, with 11 bases left between them. Germline CDR1 is PRHDT and CDR2 is FYEKMQ (reference sequence). Here the CDR3 reads CASSLGPEKTYEQYF. The CDR3 coding sequence is TGTGCCAGCAGCTTAGGACCGGAGAAAACCTACGAGCAGTACTTC.

V usage is TRBV21-1 and J usage is TRBJ1-1. TRBV21-1 is a pseudogene segment. This CDR3 region has 15 residues. The CDR3 DNA follows: TGTGCCAGCAGCAAAGAGGCAGGGAGGGACACTGAAGCTTTCTTT. Its protein product is CASSKEAGRDTEAFF.

J is TRBJ1-3 and V is TRBV4-1; D unclear. The germline CDR1 and CDR2 sequences are MGHRA and YSYEKL. Trimming removed 3 bases at V and 0 bases at J, with 12 bases between. The CDR3 is 16 amino acids. Written as DNA, the CDR3 is TGCGCCAGCAGCCAGAACAGTGAAGCCTCTGGAAACACCATATATTTT. As protein: CASSQNSEASGNTIYF.

Remarks on this clone: This CDR3 is also generated by other DNA sequences in the sample. The V gene is TRBV27, the J gene TRBJ1-6; no clear D. Germline V CDR1 and CDR2: MNHEY, SMNVEV (reference sequence). Trimming took off 5 bases at V and 6 bases at J, with 5 bases between the two ends. This CDR3 has 12 residues. In DNA, the CDR3 is TGTGCCAGCAGTCCCATTAATTCACCCCTCCACTTT. Protein sequence: CASSPINSPLHF.

The V and J genes are TRBV5-1 and TRBJ2-7; D is unclear. This CDR3 has 13 residues. V lost 7 bases and J lost 5, with 16 bases in between. Germline V CDR1 and CDR2: SGHRS, YFSETQ. The CDR3 loop is CASRFSGSDEQYF. The CDR3 nucleotides read TGCGCCAGCCGGTTCTCTGGCAGCGACGAGCAGTACTTC.

CDR3 sequence reads: CAWTQGTEREQFF. The CDR3 bases are TGTGCCTGGACGCAGGGGACGGAGCGTGAGCAGTTCTTC. This sequence joins TRBV30 and TRBJ2-1; the D gene is possibly TRBD1 (6 bases). CDR3 length: 13 amino acids. In germline, CDR1 is GTSNPN, CDR2 SVGIG (reference sequence). V was pared by 4 bases and J by 9 bases, with 16 bases between.

The chain's CDR3 is CASGFDTGTSGYEQYF. For the CDR3, the DNA is TGTGCTAGTGGTTTTGATACCGGGACTAGCGGTTACGAGCAGTACTTC. J is TRBJ2-7 and V is TRBV12-5; 11 bases map to TRBD2. This CDR3 has 16 amino acids. Germline V CDR1 and CDR2: LGHNT, FRNRAP. The junction had 8 bases not matched to a gene; V was cut back by 3 bases and J by 4 bases.

The V and J genes are TRBV6-5 and TRBJ1-2; 8 bases align to TRBD1. The CDR3 length is 13 residues. V was pared by 8 bases and J by 6 bases, with 8 bases of the junction left unmatched. The V gene's germline CDR1 is MNHEY and CDR2 SVGAGI. In nucleotides, the CDR3 is TGTGCCAGCGCTTTGGTGGACAGGGATGGCTACACCTTC. Its protein product is CASALVDRDGYTF.

This chain connects TRBV4-2 to TRBJ1-1, with D perhaps matching TRBD1 (6 bases). The CDR3 spans 13 residues. Germline-derived CDR1 and CDR2 are LGHNA and YNFKEQ. The V end lost 1 base, the J end lost 6 bases, and 9 bases lay between the germline ends. In nucleotides, the CDR3 is TGTGCCAGCAGCCAAGCGACAGGTTCTGAAGCTTTCTTT. Protein: CASSQATGSEAFF.

V and J are TRBV4-2 and TRBJ2-7, with D uncertain. The CDR3 has 13 residues. Germline V lookup: CDR1 LGHNA, CDR2 YNFKEQ. Trimming removed 0 bases from V and 0 bases from J, with 3 bases in between. The CDR3 DNA sequence: TGTGCCAGCAGCCAAGAGAGCTCCTACGAGCAGTACTTC. Its translation is CASSQESSYEQYF.

This clone was seen more than once but under ten times. The chain combines TRBV10-3 with TRBJ2-2; tentative D call: TRBD1 (6 bases). Deletions cut 7 bases from V and 0 bases from J, with 12 bases between. CDR1 is ENHRY, CDR2 SYGVKD, per germline. CDR3 size: 15 residues. The CDR3 is CAIKEDRANTGELFF. DNA for the CDR3: TGTGCCATCAAAGAGGACAGAGCGAACACCGGGGAGCTGTTTTTT.